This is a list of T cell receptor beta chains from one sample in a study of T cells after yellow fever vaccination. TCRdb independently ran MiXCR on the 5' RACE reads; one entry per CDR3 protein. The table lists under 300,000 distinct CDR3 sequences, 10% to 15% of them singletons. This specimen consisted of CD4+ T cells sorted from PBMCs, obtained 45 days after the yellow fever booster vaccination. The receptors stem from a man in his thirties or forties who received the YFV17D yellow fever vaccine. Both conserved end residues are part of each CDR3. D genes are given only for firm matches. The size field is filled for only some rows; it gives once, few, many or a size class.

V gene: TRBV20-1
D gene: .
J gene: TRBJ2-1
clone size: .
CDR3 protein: CSARGGSRLSYNEQFF
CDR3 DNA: TGCAGTGCTAGGGGGGGATCTAGACTCTCCTACAATGAGCAGTTCTTC

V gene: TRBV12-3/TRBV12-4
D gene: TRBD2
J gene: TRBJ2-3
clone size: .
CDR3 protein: CASRPSGGTDTQYF
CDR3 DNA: TGTGCCAGCAGACCTAGCGGGGGCACAGATACGCAGTATTTT

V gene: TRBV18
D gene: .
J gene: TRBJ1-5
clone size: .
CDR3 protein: CASSPYDDQPQHF
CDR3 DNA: TGTGCCAGCTCACCTTATGACGATCAGCCCCAGCATTTT

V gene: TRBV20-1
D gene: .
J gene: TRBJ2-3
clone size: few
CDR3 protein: CSASVRVADTQYF
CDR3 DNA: TGCAGTGCTAGTGTACGAGTAGCAGATACGCAGTATTTT

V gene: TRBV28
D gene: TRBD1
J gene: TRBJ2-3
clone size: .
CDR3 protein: CARSPKDRAPNTQYF
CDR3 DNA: TGTGCCAGAAGTCCGAAGGACAGGGCCCCGAATACGCAGTATTTT

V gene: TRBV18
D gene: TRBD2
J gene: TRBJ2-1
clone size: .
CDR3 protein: CASSLGTSGDYYNEQFF
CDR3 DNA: TGTGCCAGCTCACTCGGGACTAGCGGGGACTACTACAATGAGCAGTTCTTC

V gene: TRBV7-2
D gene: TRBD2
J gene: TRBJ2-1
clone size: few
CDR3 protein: CASSLAPYIGSNGRAWNEQFF
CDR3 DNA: TGTGCCAGCAGCTTAGCCCCCTATATCGGATCTAACGGGAGGGCCTGGAATGAGCAGTTCTTC

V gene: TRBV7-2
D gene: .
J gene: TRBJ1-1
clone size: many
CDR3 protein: CASSLGGFTEAFF
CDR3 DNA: TGTGCCAGCAGCTTAGGAGGGTTCACTGAAGCTTTCTTT

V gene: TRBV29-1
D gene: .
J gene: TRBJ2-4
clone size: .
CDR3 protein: CSVADLLAKNIQYF
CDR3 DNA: TGCAGCGTTGCGGATTTGCTAGCCAAAAACATTCAGTACTTC

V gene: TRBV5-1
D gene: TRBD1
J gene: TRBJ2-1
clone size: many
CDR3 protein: CASSLGGGANYNEQFF
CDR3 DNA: TGCGCCAGCAGCTTGGGAGGGGGCGCGAACTACAATGAGCAGTTCTTC

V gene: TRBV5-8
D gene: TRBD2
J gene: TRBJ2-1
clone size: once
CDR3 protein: CASGPSGSYNEQFF
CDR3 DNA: TGTGCCAGCGGGCCTAGCGGGAGTTATAATGAGCAGTTCTTC

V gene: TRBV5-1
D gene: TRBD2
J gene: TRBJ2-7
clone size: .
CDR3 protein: CASSKASGGSYEQYF
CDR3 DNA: TGCGCCAGCTCCAAGGCTAGCGGGGGTTCCTACGAGCAGTACTTC

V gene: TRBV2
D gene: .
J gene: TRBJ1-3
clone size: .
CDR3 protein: CASSEGANSGNTIYF
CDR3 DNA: TGTGCCAGCAGTGAAGGTGCTAACTCTGGAAACACCATATATTTT

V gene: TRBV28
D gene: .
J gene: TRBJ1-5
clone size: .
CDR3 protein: CAASGGAQPQHF
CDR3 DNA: TGTGCCGCAAGCGGAGGGGCTCAGCCCCAGCATTTT

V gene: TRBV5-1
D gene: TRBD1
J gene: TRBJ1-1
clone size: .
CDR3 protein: CASSLGGQGLTEAFF
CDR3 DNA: TGCGCCAGCAGCTTGGGGGGACAGGGGCTCACTGAAGCTTTCTTT

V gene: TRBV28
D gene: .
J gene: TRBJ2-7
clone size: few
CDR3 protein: CASSLGTLTYEQYF
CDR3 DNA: TGTGCCAGCAGTTTGGGGACACTAACCTACGAGCAGTACTTC

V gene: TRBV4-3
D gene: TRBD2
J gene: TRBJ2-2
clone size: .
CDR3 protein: CASSRSGLAGLNTGELFF
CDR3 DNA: TGCGCCAGCAGCCGATCCGGACTAGCGGGTTTGAACACCGGGGAGCTGTTTTTT

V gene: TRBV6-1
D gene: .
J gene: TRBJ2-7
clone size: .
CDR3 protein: CASSASRSYEQYF
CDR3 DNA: TGTGCCAGCAGCGCTAGCAGGTCCTACGAGCAGTACTTC

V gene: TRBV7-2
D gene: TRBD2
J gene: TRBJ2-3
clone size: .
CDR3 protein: CASSSMGLASQYF
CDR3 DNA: TGTGCCAGCAGCTCCATGGGACTAGCCTCGCAGTATTTT

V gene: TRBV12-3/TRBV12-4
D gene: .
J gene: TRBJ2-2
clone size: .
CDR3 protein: CASSSPFGITGELFF
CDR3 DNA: TGTGCCAGCAGTTCCCCGTTTGGCATTACCGGGGAGCTGTTTTTT

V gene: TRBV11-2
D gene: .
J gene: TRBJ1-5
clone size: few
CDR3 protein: CASSSRVGAQQPQHF
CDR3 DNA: TGTGCCAGCAGCTCCCGTGTAGGGGCGCAACAGCCCCAGCATTTT

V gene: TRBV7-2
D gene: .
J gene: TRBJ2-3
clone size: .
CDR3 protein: CASSLWAGGQYF
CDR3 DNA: TGTGCCAGCAGCTTATGGGCCGGGGGGCAGTATTTT

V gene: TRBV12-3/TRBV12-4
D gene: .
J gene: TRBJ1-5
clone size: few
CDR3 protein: CASRTSNQPQHF
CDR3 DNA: TGTGCCAGCAGGACTAGCAATCAGCCCCAGCATTTT

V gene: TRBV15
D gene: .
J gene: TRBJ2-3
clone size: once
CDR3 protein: CATSRGRGADGMPPGYTQYF
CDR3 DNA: TGTGCCACCAGCAGAGGTAGGGGGGCAGACGGTATGCCCCCTGGTTATACGCAGTATTTT

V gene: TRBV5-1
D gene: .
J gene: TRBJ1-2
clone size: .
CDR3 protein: CASSSKGVANYGYTF
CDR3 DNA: TGCGCCAGCAGCTCAAAAGGGGTAGCTAACTATGGCTACACCTTC

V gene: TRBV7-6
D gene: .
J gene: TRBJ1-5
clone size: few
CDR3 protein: CASSLGQSGNQPQHF
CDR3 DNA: TGTGCCAGCAGCTTAGGGCAGTCGGGCAATCAGCCCCAGCATTTT

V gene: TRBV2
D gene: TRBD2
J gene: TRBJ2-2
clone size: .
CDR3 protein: CAFRSGTSGRTNTGELFF
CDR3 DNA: TGTGCCTTCAGATCCGGGACTAGCGGGAGAACGAACACCGGGGAGCTGTTTTTT

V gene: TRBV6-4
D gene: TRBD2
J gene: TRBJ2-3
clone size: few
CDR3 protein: CASRASGRLTDTQYF
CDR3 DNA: TGTGCCAGCAGGGCTAGCGGGAGGCTCACAGATACGCAGTATTTT

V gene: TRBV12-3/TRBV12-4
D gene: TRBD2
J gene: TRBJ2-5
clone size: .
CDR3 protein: CASSLLGSGSQETQYF
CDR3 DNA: TGTGCCAGCAGCCTTCTGGGTAGCGGGTCCCAAGAGACCCAGTACTTC